The rows below give T cell receptor beta chains drawn from one sample of a study of HIV-infected patients and healthy controls. TCRdb reprocessed the 5' RACE reads via MiXCR and lists one record per CDR3 protein. The sample includes about 67,000 distinct CDR3 sequences, 15% to 20% seen only once; the top ten take under 6%. Sequences were obtained from CD4+ T cells from blood. The receptor source for this set is a human donor in good health. Each CDR3 is given with its conserved first and last residue. A D gene is named only where the DNA matches it firmly. Clone size is given for some rows only: seen once, a few or many times, or a class if the clone is expanded.

j_call: TRBJ2-1
clone_size: few
v_call: TRBV5-5
d_call: TRBD1
cdr3_aa: CASSHRQGGNEQFF
cdr3_nt: TGTGCCAGCAGCCACAGACAGGGGGGCAATGAGCAGTTCTTC

j_call: TRBJ2-2
clone_size: few
v_call: TRBV12-3/TRBV12-4
d_call: TRBD2
cdr3_aa: CASRSGTSGRRAGELFF
cdr3_nt: TGTGCCAGCAGGTCCGGGACTAGCGGGAGAAGGGCCGGGGAGCTGTTTTTT

j_call: TRBJ1-5
clone_size: few
v_call: TRBV11-2
d_call: NA
cdr3_aa: CASSLDRGPTQHF
cdr3_nt: TGTGCCAGCAGCTTAGATAGGGGCCCAACCCAGCATTTT

j_call: TRBJ1-6
clone_size: NA
v_call: TRBV11-1
d_call: NA
cdr3_aa: CASSSASNSPLHF
cdr3_nt: TGTGCCAGCAGCTCCGCCTCGAATTCACCCCTCCACTTT

j_call: TRBJ2-7
clone_size: NA
v_call: TRBV20-1
d_call: NA
cdr3_aa: CSAGRGGNSYEQYF
cdr3_nt: TGCAGTGCCGGGCGAGGGGGTAACTCCTACGAGCAGTACTTC

j_call: TRBJ2-5
clone_size: few
v_call: TRBV11-2
d_call: TRBD1
cdr3_aa: CASSPGQERAQYF
cdr3_nt: TGTGCCAGCAGCCCCGGACAGGAAAGGGCCCAGTACTTC

j_call: TRBJ1-1
clone_size: NA
v_call: TRBV10-3
d_call: NA
cdr3_aa: CAIGGSDTEAFF
cdr3_nt: TGTGCCATCGGGGGGAGCGACACTGAAGCTTTCTTT

j_call: TRBJ2-5
clone_size: few
v_call: TRBV29-1
d_call: TRBD1
cdr3_aa: CSVRQGSETQYF
cdr3_nt: TGCAGCGTTAGACAGGGATCCGAGACCCAGTACTTC

j_call: TRBJ2-5
clone_size: NA
v_call: TRBV12-3/TRBV12-4
d_call: TRBD2
cdr3_aa: CASSTPGGPETQYF
cdr3_nt: TGTGCCAGCAGTACCCCGGGAGGGCCAGAGACCCAGTACTTC

j_call: TRBJ2-3
clone_size: NA
v_call: TRBV7-6
d_call: NA
cdr3_aa: CASSRGTDTQYF
cdr3_nt: TGTGCCAGCAGCCGGGGGACAGATACGCAGTATTTT

j_call: TRBJ1-1
clone_size: many
v_call: TRBV18
d_call: TRBD1
cdr3_aa: CASSPDRKNTEAFF
cdr3_nt: TGTGCCAGCTCACCGGACAGGAAGAACACTGAAGCTTTCTTT

j_call: TRBJ2-7
clone_size: NA
v_call: TRBV9
d_call: TRBD2
cdr3_aa: CASSVTKREGLFPYEQYF
cdr3_nt: TGTGCCAGCAGCGTAACCAAGCGGGAGGGCCTCTTTCCCTACGAGCAGTACTTC

j_call: TRBJ2-1
clone_size: many
v_call: TRBV29-1
d_call: NA
cdr3_aa: CSVEVAGLYNEQFF
cdr3_nt: TGCAGCGTTGAAGTTGCGGGATTATACAATGAGCAGTTCTTC

j_call: TRBJ2-3
clone_size: NA
v_call: TRBV20-1
d_call: TRBD2
cdr3_aa: CSAIKMHGTSGSTDTQYF
cdr3_nt: TGCAGTGCTATCAAGATGCACGGGACTAGCGGGAGCACAGATACGCAGTATTTT

j_call: TRBJ2-1
clone_size: few
v_call: TRBV29-1
d_call: NA
cdr3_aa: CSAAGRGPYNEQFF
cdr3_nt: TGCAGCGCCGCGGGGAGGGGGCCCTACAATGAGCAGTTCTTC

j_call: TRBJ2-1
clone_size: NA
v_call: TRBV11-3
d_call: NA
cdr3_aa: CASSLGRAYNEQFF
cdr3_nt: TGTGCCAGCAGCTTAGGCCGGGCCTACAATGAGCAGTTCTTC

j_call: TRBJ1-1
clone_size: NA
v_call: TRBV10-3
d_call: TRBD1
cdr3_aa: CAISERPGGAFF
cdr3_nt: TGTGCCATCAGTGAGAGACCAGGGGGAGCTTTCTTT

j_call: TRBJ1-4
clone_size: few
v_call: TRBV7-9
d_call: TRBD1
cdr3_aa: CASSPQGGNRQLEKLFF
cdr3_nt: TGTGCCAGCAGCCCACAGGGGGGGAATAGGCAGTTGGAAAAACTGTTTTTT

j_call: TRBJ2-7
clone_size: many
v_call: TRBV2
d_call: NA
cdr3_aa: CASSPPQLWQYF
cdr3_nt: TGTGCCAGCTCCCCGCCCCAGCTCTGGCAGTACTTC

j_call: TRBJ2-1
clone_size: NA
v_call: TRBV7-3
d_call: TRBD2
cdr3_aa: CASSLEGAGGPNEQFF
cdr3_nt: TGTGCCAGCAGCTTAGAAGGGGCGGGAGGTCCCAATGAGCAGTTCTTC

j_call: TRBJ1-1
clone_size: few
v_call: TRBV12-3/TRBV12-4
d_call: NA
cdr3_aa: CASRTKTEAFF
cdr3_nt: TGTGCCAGCAGGACTAAGACTGAAGCTTTCTTT

j_call: TRBJ1-4
clone_size: medium-sized
v_call: TRBV4-3
d_call: NA
cdr3_aa: CASSQDTRAPGDEKLFF
cdr3_nt: TGCGCCAGCAGCCAAGATACGAGGGCGCCGGGGGATGAAAAACTGTTTTTT

j_call: TRBJ2-7
clone_size: many
v_call: TRBV28
d_call: NA
cdr3_aa: CASSPLADSSSYEQYF
cdr3_nt: TGTGCCAGCAGCCCCCTGGCAGATTCCAGCTCCTACGAGCAGTACTTC

j_call: TRBJ2-3
clone_size: many
v_call: TRBV20-1
d_call: NA
cdr3_aa: CSAKRTNTDTQYF
cdr3_nt: TGCAGTGCTAAAAGGACTAACACAGATACGCAGTATTTT

j_call: TRBJ2-1
clone_size: NA
v_call: TRBV20-1
d_call: TRBD2
cdr3_aa: CSARQREGLSSYNEQFF
cdr3_nt: TGCAGTGCTAGACAGCGGGAGGGGCTCAGCTCCTACAATGAGCAGTTCTTC

j_call: TRBJ2-7
clone_size: NA
v_call: TRBV5-1
d_call: NA
cdr3_aa: CASSLETARGEQYF
cdr3_nt: TGCGCCAGCAGCTTGGAGACAGCACGGGGCGAGCAGTACTTC

j_call: TRBJ2-7
clone_size: many
v_call: TRBV5-1
d_call: NA
cdr3_aa: CASSSRPSSGGRTEQYF
cdr3_nt: TGCGCCAGCAGCTCCCGGCCCTCTTCTGGTGGCAGAACCGAGCAGTACTTC

j_call: TRBJ2-5
clone_size: NA
v_call: TRBV12-3/TRBV12-4
d_call: NA
cdr3_aa: CASSLDRTNQKETQYF
cdr3_nt: TGTGCCAGCAGTTTAGACAGGACTAACCAGAAAGAGACCCAGTACTTC

j_call: TRBJ1-5
clone_size: many
v_call: TRBV29-1
d_call: NA
cdr3_aa: CSVVAGSNQPQHF
cdr3_nt: TGCAGCGTTGTAGCCGGTAGCAATCAGCCCCAGCATTTT

j_call: TRBJ2-7
clone_size: NA
v_call: TRBV7-2
d_call: TRBD2
cdr3_aa: CASSPVAGNYEQYF
cdr3_nt: TGTGCCAGCAGCCCCGTAGCGGGTAACTACGAGCAGTACTTC

j_call: TRBJ1-2
clone_size: few
v_call: TRBV10-3
d_call: NA
cdr3_aa: CAISGGSYGYTF
cdr3_nt: TGTGCCATCAGCGGGGGGAGTTATGGCTACACCTTC

j_call: TRBJ1-4
clone_size: few
v_call: TRBV2
d_call: NA
cdr3_aa: CASSDHRQNEKLFF
cdr3_nt: TGTGCCAGCAGTGACCACAGGCAGAATGAAAAACTGTTTTTT

j_call: TRBJ1-4
clone_size: NA
v_call: TRBV5-4
d_call: TRBD1
cdr3_aa: CASSGGMRQGGNEKLFF
cdr3_nt: TGTGCCAGCAGCGGGGGGATGAGACAGGGCGGCAATGAAAAACTGTTTTTT

j_call: TRBJ2-1
clone_size: NA
v_call: TRBV28
d_call: NA
cdr3_aa: CASSLNPFRPFF
cdr3_nt: TGTGCCAGCAGTTTGAACCCATTCCGTCCCTTCTTC

j_call: TRBJ1-1
clone_size: many
v_call: TRBV20-1
d_call: NA
cdr3_aa: CSARGRLGRQFGGGTEAFF
cdr3_nt: TGCAGTGCTAGAGGGCGCCTCGGACGACAATTCGGAGGAGGCACTGAAGCTTTCTTT

j_call: TRBJ2-2
clone_size: once
v_call: TRBV7-3
d_call: NA
cdr3_aa: CASSLSRDTGELFF
cdr3_nt: TGTGCCAGCAGCTTATCCCGGGACACCGGGGAGCTGTTTTTT

j_call: TRBJ2-2
clone_size: few
v_call: TRBV12-3/TRBV12-4
d_call: NA
cdr3_aa: CASRPGTSTAGELFF
cdr3_nt: TGTGCCAGCAGGCCTGGGACATCCACGGCCGGTGAGCTGTTTTTT

j_call: TRBJ1-5
clone_size: few
v_call: TRBV2
d_call: NA
cdr3_aa: CASERGANQPQHF
cdr3_nt: TGTGCCAGCGAGAGGGGAGCAAATCAGCCCCAGCATTTT

j_call: TRBJ1-1
clone_size: few
v_call: TRBV27
d_call: NA
cdr3_aa: CASSLFFQATEAFF
cdr3_nt: TGTGCCAGCAGTTTATTCTTCCAGGCCACTGAAGCTTTCTTT

j_call: TRBJ1-5
clone_size: many
v_call: TRBV10-3
d_call: NA
cdr3_aa: CAASPTGGSNQPQHF
cdr3_nt: TGTGCCGCCTCTCCTACGGGTGGAAGCAATCAGCCCCAGCATTTT

j_call: TRBJ1-1
clone_size: many
v_call: TRBV18
d_call: NA
cdr3_aa: CASSPVGGPEAFF
cdr3_nt: TGTGCCAGCTCCCCCGTTGGGGGTCCTGAAGCTTTCTTT

j_call: TRBJ2-4
clone_size: NA
v_call: TRBV3-1
d_call: NA
cdr3_aa: CASSAELTRNIQYF
cdr3_nt: TGTGCCAGCAGCGCCGAACTGACGAGAAACATTCAGTACTTC